This entry features one T cell receptor beta chain sequence. This clone appeared a few times. Its antigen is unknown. No much larger clone exists at a distance of one base, and base qualities are not known. The library was prepared using the immunoSEQ multiplex PCR assay. For the multiplex PCR, a mixture combining 60 forward primers for TCR Vbeta segments and 13 reverse primers for TCR Jbeta segments was used. A multiplex PCR assay on genomic DNA amplified the CDR3 region of rearranged TCR beta genes. The amplified TCR beta libraries were sequenced on the Illumina HiSeq System as 87-base-pair reads. On the authors' methods: A later analysis counted approximately 84 million unique TCR beta chains across the 550 to 800 repertoires, and some 11 million of these chains were shared by at least two donors. A nearest-neighbor algorithm error-corrected the raw reads and collapsed the reads into unique sequences, merging closely related sequences to remove PCR and sequencing errors. To assign V, D and J gene segments, CDR3 sequences were aligned to IMGT reference sequences. For a sequence to be retained, a match of at least six nucleotides was required to both a V gene segment and a J gene segment. Rearrangements were called productive when the CDR3 lacked stop codons and stayed in frame with V and J; all others were non-productive. Following IMGT convention, CDR3 was defined as the stretch from the second conserved V-encoded cysteine up to the conserved J-encoded phenylalanine. Sequences without an unambiguous match to a single V gene segment were excluded from the earlier analysis of a few hundred of the donors. An earlier analysis of 550 to 650 of the donors classified V segments as functional when productive rearrangements were above 56.7% and as segregating when the standard deviation between donors was above 5%. A statistical classification framework was developed to diagnose cytomegalovirus status using the catalog of TCR beta chain sequences. In a later analysis, V and J genes were assigned by comparing TCR nucleotide sequences against IMGT/GENE-DB human TR gene sequences. In a later analysis, CDR3 sequences and most-parsimonious VDJ recombination scenarios were assigned using the TCRdist pipeline. A later analysis defined each TCR beta chain by its CDR3 amino acid sequence plus V-gene family, and excluded reads lacking a unique V-gene family. A later analysis removed roughly 590 highly shared, low-generation-probability nucleotide sequences to deal with suspected cross-contamination and a sequencing artifact. In a later analysis, a clonal expansion index was calculated for each public chain from normalized within-repertoire ranks of inferred template counts. In a later analysis, generation probabilities were computed with a VDJ recombination model fitted to out-of-frame rearrangements, and the resulting probabilities were checked against IGoR. In a later analysis, hypergeometric tests were used to score TCR-TCR, TCR-HLA and TCR-CMV co-occurrence, with a repertoire-size bias correction applied to TCR pairs. In a later analysis, false discovery rates were estimated by permuting HLA or CMV assignments 20 times. A later analysis grouped co-occurring TCRs with DBSCAN, adding TCRdist sequence similarity when clustering within HLA-allele-positive subsets. Repertoires with fewer than 30,000 or more than 120,000 public chains, plus five repertoires with anomalous nucleotide sharing, were excluded from co-occurrence clustering. TCRdb obtained this table from immuneACCESS and retained in-frame rearrangements with V and J assigned. These tables miss some clones; where compared with another copy, unresolved V genes account for less than half of the shortfall, and the remainder is unexplained. V and J calls and clone size follow that table, whereas D and trimming were derived from the DNA. This sample comprises about 100,000 clones, about four fifths of them detected only once. About 1.9% of the sample lies in the top ten.

The sample is drawn from a study of cytomegalovirus exposure and HLA in healthy donors (dated by TCRdb to about 2017). About the study as a whole: An earlier analysis of roughly 570 of the donors reported over 250 Gb of sequence data and 100 million to 120 million unique TCR beta sequences obtained from about 180 million T cells. Rather than drawing on any new phenotypic data, the later analysis identified candidate immune exposures from TCR beta sequences and the way those sequences occurred across donors. Donor age, sex, ethnicity and CMV serostatus were compiled alongside the repertoire data. All discovery cohort repertoires had been generated using a single sequencing platform. A later analysis re-examined previously published TCR beta repertoires from around 670 donors and added high-resolution HLA genotyping to investigate patterns of TCR occurrence. The study aimed to test whether cataloging public T cell receptors could reveal signatures of past pathogen exposure. Roughly 5 DR-DQ haplotypes were handled as single units for association and clustering, since linkage in the cohort was strong. An early release covering 550 to 700 HLA-typed donors comprised about 300 gigabases of sequencing data and approximately 85 million unique TCR sequences. Of the 300 to 500 genotyped donors, less than 90% were placed in the genetic ancestry cluster associated with self-reported Caucasian donors. Typing coverage differed by locus: A, B, C, DRB1 and DQB1 were typed in roughly 620-630 donors, DQA1 in about 510, DPA1 in some 600, and DPB1 in 400 to 490. On average, over 200,000 unique TCR beta nucleotide sequences were sequenced per donor among 398 genotyped donors of the cohort, with 15% to 20% of those sequences being non-productive. HLA typing included class I and class II loci at four-digit resolution. A later genetic analysis used genome-wide SNP genotypes for about three fifths of the roughly 700 donors, treating that subset as a discovery cohort. An earlier analysis of 587 of the donors applied high-throughput TCR beta sequencing to assess whether each TCR beta V gene segment acted as functional or pseudogenic. The study combined high-throughput TCR immunosequencing, statistical association of individual TCRs with disease status, and machine learning to predict cytomegalovirus infection status. Using immunosequencing, the study profiled T cell repertoires from 500 to 800 subjects and related those repertoires to cytomegalovirus serostatus. Besides the first cohort of 500 to 700 subjects, a separate validation cohort made up of some 110 different subjects was used. Broad study findings and their caveats: An earlier analysis of around 540 of the donors showed that most TCR beta V segments appeared in productive rearrangements either about 87% or about 30% of the time, which broadly matched IMGT annotations. A few of the identified cytomegalovirus-associated TCR beta chains were confirmed in vitro to be specific for cytomegalovirus antigens. An association between a missense DCLRE1C variant and V-gene and J-gene trimming of TCR beta chains was found in a later genetic analysis and replicated in an independent cohort. In a later analysis, TCR association rates were found to vary across HLA loci, with the most associated TCRs seen for DRB1 alleles and the fewest for HLA-C alleles. Linkage disequilibrium might explain the correlated functional status among segregating V segments, but an unknown experimental factor could not be ruled out. Across donors, most TCR sequences were observed very rarely, whereas some public TCRs were present in many individuals. The earlier analysis of fewer than 750 of the donors excluded around 17 rarely observed V segments, including chromosome 9 orphons, because counts were too low. Sequencing depth was assumed to be roughly uniform across donors in the presence/absence analyses, though that assumption may not hold. In a later genetic analysis, fewer N-insertions in productive TCRs were reported among donors in an Asian-associated ancestry cluster than the 666-donor mean. A later analysis reported that several top co-occurrence clusters appeared linked to parvovirus B19, influenza, CMV and Epstein-Barr virus. The authors suggested that the approach could potentially be generalized to other disease states and immunological phenotypes. A later analysis associated 15,000 to 20,000 TCR beta sequences with specific HLA alleles at a false discovery rate of 0.05. For the cohort, immune exposure information was limited to CMV serostatus. Most CMV-associated TCR beta chains appeared to be HLA-restricted in a later analysis, and the HLA associations seemed to be driven largely by CMV exposure. The sequencing pipeline was judged likely to have produced a cluster of highly shared sequence variants as a technical artifact. A further reported finding was that TCR beta sequences accurately predicted the HLA-A and HLA-B alleles for most subjects in the first cohort. The cohort was sequenced for TCR beta chains only, and without alpha or paired-chain data the features that could be detected were limited. Compared with equally common non-associated chains, HLA-associated TCR beta chains in a later analysis were more clonally expanded and had lower generation probabilities. Because some donors lacked HLA typing at each locus, the association tests relied only on the typed subset. Assigning TCR associations to individual alleles was difficult when HLA alleles, especially DR and DQ, strongly co-occurred. A total of some 180 TCR beta chains were listed by the study as associated with cytomegalovirus. The classifier was reported to diagnose cytomegalovirus status with high specificity and sensitivity in both the original and validation cohorts.

The cohort consisted of hundreds of healthy bone marrow donors. At the time of sampling, every cohort member was nominally healthy, though immune exposures that went unrecorded were likely present. The donor tested CMV seronegative and was one of the 352 seronegative cohort members. A peripheral blood sample was provided by each donor, and peripheral blood mononuclear cells were used for TCR beta sequencing. The Qiagen DNeasy Blood Extraction Kit was used to extract genomic DNA from the blood cell samples. Sequencing input: PBMCs. This receptor was identified in a middle-aged woman in good health and CMV-seronegative.

CDR3 reads: CASSLEGAQDTQYF. The DNA sequence is given as TGTGCCAGCAGCTTAGAGGGGGCTCAAGATACGCAGTATTTT. The chain was built from TRBV7-9 and TRBJ2-3; 7 central nucleotides agree with TRBD1. CDR1 and CDR2 are read off the germline V gene (reference sequence) as SEHNR and FQNEAQ. Germline trimming: 1 base from V, 5 bases from J; junction bases outside gene matches: 3. From its cysteine to its phenylalanine, the CDR3 spans 14 amino acids. Of the read, only the CDR3 DNA is kept; its 42 bases are in frame from base 1.